This is a list of T cell receptor beta chains from one sample in a study of cytomegalovirus exposure and HLA in healthy donors. Method: immunoSEQ multiplex PCR; TCRdb's copy keeps in-frame clones and lacks some. Here the sample spans over 40,000 clones, about 90% being singletons. The sample taken for sequencing was PBMCs. Receptor source: a woman aged 40 to 50 in good health and CMV-seropositive. CDR3s include the opening cysteine and the closing phenylalanine or tryptophan. Each record gives: V gene, D gene, clone size, J gene, CDR3 protein, CDR3 DNA. A D gene is named only where the DNA matches it firmly. Clone size is stated in some rows and not others, as once, few, many or a class when expanded.

TRBV4-2	-	-	TRBJ1-1	CASSQQGSNTEAFF	TGTGCCAGCAGCCAGCAGGGATCGAACACTGAAGCTTTCTTT
TRBV29-1	TRBD2	-	TRBJ2-5	CSVGGGLETQYF	TGCAGCGTTGGCGGGGGATTGGAGACCCAGTACTTC
TRBV6-5	-	-	TRBJ2-2	CASSGWTPKAGELFF	TGTGCCAGCAGTGGATGGACACCTAAGGCCGGGGAGCTGTTTTTT
TRBV6-5	TRBD1	-	TRBJ2-7	CASSPWTGDEQYF	TGTGCCAGCAGCCCCTGGACAGGGGACGAGCAGTACTTC
TRBV5-1	-	-	TRBJ1-5	CASSFRGGQPQHF	TGCGCCAGCAGCTTCAGGGGTGGTCAGCCCCAGCATTTT
TRBV19	-	-	TRBJ1-4	CASMGQGNEKLFF	TGTGCCAGTATGGGGCAGGGGAATGAAAAACTGTTTTTT
TRBV11-3	TRBD1	-	TRBJ1-2	CASSIPQGSYGYTF	TGTGCCAGCAGCATCCCACAGGGGTCCTATGGCTACACCTTC
TRBV6-5	-	-	TRBJ2-1	CASSRVLGDEQFF	TGTGCCAGCAGTCGCGTCCTAGGCGATGAGCAGTTCTTC
TRBV19	-	-	TRBJ2-5	CASSIKPAETQYF	TGTGCCAGTAGTATTAAGCCCGCTGAGACCCAGTACTTC
TRBV5-1	TRBD1	once	TRBJ1-3	CASGYSGGTGNTIYF	TGCGCCAGCGGATACTCAGGGGGAACTGGAAACACCATATATTTT
TRBV27	TRBD2	-	TRBJ2-1	CASSLSGGRGLISSYSEQFF	TGTGCCAGCAGTTTAAGCGGCGGGAGAGGGCTTATTTCGTCCTACAGTGAGCAGTTCTTC
TRBV28	-	-	TRBJ2-1	CASSLRPPRDEQFF	TGTGCCAGCAGTCTTAGACCACCTCGGGATGAGCAGTTCTTC
TRBV11-3	TRBD1	-	TRBJ2-3	CASSTGTGTDTQYF	TGTGCCAGCAGCACCGGGACAGGTACAGATACGCAGTATTTT
TRBV11-1	-	-	TRBJ1-3	CASSPHQGKGNTIYF	TGTGCCAGCAGCCCTCATCAGGGGAAAGGAAACACCATATATTTT
TRBV6-1	-	-	TRBJ2-3	CASRVTGRREDTQYF	TGTGCCAGCAGGGTGACAGGGAGGAGAGAAGATACGCAGTATTTT
TRBV19	-	-	TRBJ2-2	CASSNWAGATSGELFF	TGTGCCAGTAGTAACTGGGCGGGGGCGACGTCCGGGGAGCTGTTTTTT
TRBV27	TRBD1	once	TRBJ2-7	CASSLGRGFTYEQYF	TGTGCCAGCAGTTTGGGCAGGGGGTTCACCTACGAGCAGTACTTC
TRBV7-9	-	few	TRBJ1-3	CASKDFSGNTIYF	TGTGCCAGCAAGGACTTCTCTGGAAACACCATATATTTT
TRBV30	-	-	TRBJ1-1	CAWRLQGTTEAFF	TGTGCCTGGAGATTACAGGGAACGACTGAAGCTTTCTTT
TRBV4-1	TRBD1	few	TRBJ1-2	CASSPRTGLGYGYTF	TGCGCCAGCAGCCCAAGGACAGGGTTGGGCTATGGCTACACCTTC
TRBV5-6	-	-	TRBJ1-4	CASSPRQATTNEKLFF	TGTGCCAGCAGCCCTAGACAGGCTACAACTAATGAAAAACTGTTTTTT
TRBV28	-	once	TRBJ1-5	CASTAPGIDNQPQHF	TGTGCCAGCACCGCGCCGGGGATCGACAATCAGCCCCAGCATTTT
TRBV4-1	TRBD1	-	TRBJ2-4	CASSQDLSGGGIQYF	TGCGCCAGCAGCCAAGATCTATCAGGGGGCGGCATTCAGTACTTC
TRBV5-4	-	-	TRBJ1-6	CASSSGERSSPLHF	TGTGCCAGCAGCAGCGGGGAACGGAGTTCACCCCTCCACTTT
TRBV28	-	once	TRBJ2-7	CASRRGAEQYF	TGTGCCAGCAGACGGGGGGCCGAGCAGTACTTC
TRBV19	TRBD1	-	TRBJ1-5	CASSMGFDRGHNQPQHF	TGTGCCAGTAGTATGGGGTTTGACAGGGGGCACAATCAGCCCCAGCATTTT
TRBV5-1	TRBD2	once	TRBJ2-5	CASSPQTSGGRTETQYF	TGCGCCAGCAGCCCCCAGACTAGCGGGGGGAGGACGGAGACCCAGTACTTC
TRBV28	TRBD1	once	TRBJ1-6	CASGTGENSPLHF	TGTGCCAGCGGGACAGGGGAGAATTCACCCCTCCACTTT
TRBV4-1	-	-	TRBJ2-3	CASRRLAQWRGTDTQYF	TGCGCCAGCAGACGCCTTGCCCAATGGAGGGGCACAGATACGCAGTATTTT
TRBV6-1	-	few	TRBJ1-5	CASSLDSNQPQHF	TGTGCCAGCAGCTTAGACAGTAATCAGCCCCAGCATTTT
TRBV18	-	-	TRBJ2-5	CASYVGLGETQYF	TGTGCCAGCTATGTAGGTCTCGGGGAGACCCAGTACTTC
TRBV7-2	TRBD1	once	TRBJ2-1	CASSRTMDRGKNEQFF	TGTGCCAGCAGCCGTACAATGGACAGGGGGAAAAATGAGCAGTTCTTC
TRBV2	-	once	TRBJ2-1	CASRVDGGGSYNEQFF	TGTGCCAGCAGAGTGGATGGAGGCGGCTCCTACAATGAGCAGTTCTTC
TRBV2	TRBD1	-	TRBJ2-3	CASRRDRGSDTQYF	TGTGCCAGCAGGAGGGACAGGGGATCAGATACGCAGTATTTT
TRBV19	-	-	TRBJ2-1	CASTRGGGAGNEQFF	TGTGCCAGTACCAGAGGGGGGGGTGCAGGTAATGAGCAGTTCTTC
TRBV2	TRBD1	-	TRBJ2-1	CASSAGLRATGGMDDEQFF	TGTGCCAGCAGTGCTGGCCTTCGGGCGACAGGGGGCATGGACGATGAGCAGTTCTTC
TRBV27	TRBD2	-	TRBJ2-2	CASSLWAGGGELFF	TGTGCCAGCAGTTTGTGGGCGGGGGGCGGGGAGCTGTTTTTT
TRBV18	TRBD1	-	TRBJ1-1	CASSQQGEAEAFF	TGTGCCAGCTCACAACAGGGGGAGGCTGAAGCTTTCTTT
TRBV5-1	-	-	TRBJ2-7	CASSPPTATYEQYF	TGCGCCAGCAGCCCTCCGACAGCGACCTACGAGCAGTACTTC
TRBV6-1	TRBD2	-	TRBJ2-7	CASSEAGSGRNEQYF	TGTGCCAGCAGTGAAGCAGGTAGCGGGAGAAATGAGCAGTACTTC
TRBV10-2	-	-	TRBJ1-6	CASTRDTYNSPLHF	TGCGCCAGCACCAGGGACACATATAATTCACCCCTCCACTTT
TRBV7-9	-	-	TRBJ1-5	CASSLRPSQPQHF	TGTGCCAGCAGCCTACGTCCTTCTCAGCCCCAGCATTTT
TRBV7-8	-	-	TRBJ2-7	CASRAGIEQYF	TGTGCCAGCAGAGCAGGGATCGAGCAGTACTTC
TRBV12-2	-	-	TRBJ2-7	CASRLAFAYEQYF	TGTGCAAGTCGCTTAGCCTTCGCCTACGAGCAGTACTTC
TRBV5-1	-	-	TRBJ2-7	CASSLEGTSSSYEQYF	TGCGCCAGCAGCCTGGAGGGGACAAGTAGCTCCTACGAGCAGTACTTC
TRBV7-6	TRBD2	-	TRBJ2-7	CASSPGTSGSSSYEQYF	TGTGCCAGCAGCCCAGGGACTAGCGGGAGTAGCTCCTACGAGCAGTACTTC
TRBV7-9	-	-	TRBJ2-3	CSSSLDSSYTDTQYF	TGTTCCAGCAGCTTAGACTCCTCGTACACAGATACGCAGTATTTT
TRBV10-3	TRBD1	-	TRBJ2-4	CAISDKTGGEGIQYF	TGTGCCATCAGTGATAAGACAGGGGGCGAAGGCATTCAGTACTTC
TRBV11-2	-	-	TRBJ2-7	CASSLSLTSPQYF	TGTGCCAGCAGCTTAAGTTTAACATCCCCCCAGTACTTC
TRBV28	-	-	TRBJ1-5	CASSKPRGHNQHF	TGTGCCAGCAGTAAACCCCGGGGTCACAACCAGCATTTT
TRBV6-1	-	-	TRBJ2-5	CASSPNGEETQYF	TGTGCCAGCAGTCCCAACGGGGAAGAGACCCAGTACTTC
TRBV5-5	TRBD2	-	TRBJ2-1	CASSFGWEGTKGEQFF	TGTGCCAGCAGCTTTGGGTGGGAGGGCACGAAAGGTGAGCAGTTCTTC